These 31 T cell receptor beta chains were all obtained from the same sample, sequenced in a study of blood T cell repertoires in COVID-19. Data came from immunoSEQ multiplex PCR; TCRdb stores just in-frame clones and leaves some out. The top ten hold approximately 11% of the sample, which has under 300,000 clones, approximately 85% seen once. Sequencing was performed on peripheral blood. These receptors all come from a woman aged 70-85 years with acute or convalescent COVID-19.

V gene TRBV18 combines with J gene TRBJ1-2; 7 nucleotides match TRBD1. Trimming removed 3 bases from V and 6 bases from J; junction bases left unmatched: 4. Germline V gene data show CDR1 as KGHSH and CDR2 as LQKENI. The CDR3 contains 13 residues. As DNA, the CDR3 is TGTGCCAGCTCACCGGCCGGGACAGATGGCTACACCTTC. Residues: CASSPAGTDGYTF. The entire variable domain, with the rest obtained from reference TRBV18 and TRBJ1-2, is as follows: NAGVMQNPRHLVRRRGQEARLRCSPMKGHSHVYWYRQLPEEGLKFMVYLQKENIIDESGMPKERFSAEFPKEGPSILRIQQVVRGDSAAYFCASSPAGTDGYTFGSGTRLTVV.

The chain recombines TRBV5-1 with TRBJ2-5, with D possibly TRBD2 on 6 matching bases. In germline, CDR1 is SGHRS, CDR2 YFSETQ. Trimming removed 3 bases from V and 2 bases from J, with 14 bases in between. This CDR3 comprises 15 residues. CDR3 coding DNA: TGCGCCAGCAGCTCGCGGGGTAACCTTCAAGAGACCCAGTACTTC. Its translation: CASSSRGNLQETQYF.

The chain recombines TRBV2 with TRBJ2-3, with 9 bases that match TRBD2. The CDR3 sequence is 16 residues long. CDR1 is SNHLY and CDR2 is FYNNEI in the germline V gene. The ends lost 7 bases at V and 3 bases at J; junction bases unmatched: 11. CDR3 DNA sequence: TGTGCCAGCATGAAGGGGCGGGGGGGCCTAACAGATACGCAGTATTTT. This sequence encodes CASMKGRGGLTDTQYF.

The chain is built from TRBV29-1 and TRBJ2-5; TRBD2 aligns across 10 bases. CDR1 is SQVTM, CDR2 ANQGSEA, per germline. J gave up 5 bases and V 6 bases, and 9 bases lay outside the gene matches. The CDR3 loop spans 14 amino acids. In nucleotides, the CDR3 is TGCAGCGTCGGGGGGTCGACTAGCGGGGAGACCCAGTACTTC. Its translation: CSVGGSTSGETQYF.

The rearrangement joins TRBV19 to TRBJ2-1, with 7 bases aligning to TRBD1. V trimming: 4 bases; J trimming: 1 base; junction bases outside the gene matches: 13. Germline CDR1 and CDR2: LNHDA and SQIVND (reference sequence). The CDR3 extends over 18 amino acids. The CDR3 DNA follows: TGTGCCAGTAGTAACGACAGGGAACCGGGACCATCCTACAATGAGCAGTTCTTC. As protein: CASSNDREPGPSYNEQFF.

The chain links TRBV6-5 to TRBJ2-2; TRBD2 matches 7 bases. CDR3 length: 13 amino acids. V shed 11 bases, J shed 5 bases, and the junction held 8 bases outside the gene matches. Germline V gene sequence: CDR1 MNHEY, CDR2 SVGAGI. CDR3 sequence reads: CAYKGRGTGELFF. DNA for the CDR3: TGTGCCTATAAGGGGCGGGGGACCGGGGAGCTGTTTTTT.

As DNA, the CDR3 is TGTGCCAGCACCGCCCCCACCGGTAAAGAGACCCAGTACTTC. The encoded protein is CASTAPTGKETQYF. This chain connects TRBV6-5 to TRBJ2-5; D unresolved. Germline-derived CDR1 and CDR2 are MNHEY and SVGAGI. Trimming left V 7 bases short and J 3 bases short, with 15 bases between. CDR3 size: 14 residues.

Comments on this clone: Other DNA sequences in the sample encode the same CDR3. V gene TRBV10-3 combines with J gene TRBJ2-5; 8 positions agree with TRBD2. V gave up 0 bases and J gave up 5 bases; unmatched junction bases: 5. Germline loops: CDR1 ENHRY, CDR2 SYGVKD. The CDR3 has 15 residues. DNA of the CDR3: TGTGCCATCAGTGAGTCGACTAGCGTCTTGGAGACCCAGTACTTC. Amino acid sequence: CAISESTSVLETQYF.

The gene calls are TRBV4-2 and TRBJ1-5; 7 bases are a match to TRBD1. Trimming cost V 0 bases and J 4 bases; bases outside gene matches: 9. The germline V gene encodes CDR1 LGHNA and CDR2 YNFKEQ. The CDR3 length is 17 residues. CDR3 sequence (DNA): TGTGCCAGCAGCCAAGAATTGGTATCAGGGGGAAATCAGCCCCAGCATTTT. The encoded protein is CASSQELVSGGNQPQHF.

The chain carries TRBV29-1 and TRBJ2-7; 8 bases line up with TRBD1. Per the germline V gene, CDR1 is SQVTM and CDR2 is ANQGSEA. The V segment lost 2 bases and the J segment 6 bases; nucleotides outside the gene matches: 9. The CDR3 runs to 14 residues. CDR3 loop: CSVERGRTGTEQYF. Here the CDR3 DNA reads TGCAGCGTTGAAAGGGGGAGGACAGGGACCGAGCAGTACTTC.

The V call is TRBV2, the J call TRBJ2-2; TRBD1 is a possible D gene (7 bases). Germline V gives CDR1 SNHLY, CDR2 FYNNEI. V was trimmed by 8 bases and J by 4 bases, leaving 14 bases between them. The CDR3 is 14 amino acids. The CDR3 bases are TGTGCCAGCGCGGGACAGCCCCTCACCGGGGAGCTGTTTTTT. Translation gives CASAGQPLTGELFF.

CDR3 loop: CASSSDGRRDGYTF. CDR3 sequence (DNA): TGTGCCAGCAGCTCCGATGGAAGGAGGGATGGCTACACCTTC. The rearrangement links TRBV7-9 to TRBJ1-2; D unresolved. The CDR3 consists of 14 residues. V gave up 4 bases and J gave up 6 bases, with 15 bases separating them. Per the germline V gene, CDR1 is SEHNR and CDR2 is FQNEAQ (reference sequence).

V usage is TRBV29-1 and J usage is TRBJ1-1; 10 positions match TRBD1. Germline V gives CDR1 SQVTM, CDR2 ANQGSEA. Trimming took 6 bases from V and 4 from J; bases not matched to a gene: 8. The CDR3 length is 14 residues. CDR3 amino acids: CSVRDRGLGTEAFF. CDR3 coding DNA: TGCAGCGTAAGAGACAGGGGGCTTGGCACTGAAGCTTTCTTT.

V usage is TRBV5-6 and J usage is TRBJ1-1, with D uncertain. The V gene lost 1 base and the J gene lost 5 bases, with 12 bases spanning the gap. CDR3 length equals 14 residues. Looked up from germline, CDR1 is SGHDT and CDR2 is YYEEEE. CDR3 coding DNA: TGTGCCAGCAGCTTGCTTAAGCCGGGGACTGAAGCTTTCTTT. As protein: CASSLLKPGTEAFF.

The rearrangement joins TRBV4-1 to TRBJ1-6; possible D gene TRBD1, 6 bases. Trimming shortened V by 5 bases and J by 8 bases, and 16 bases separated the two germline ends. The germline gives CDR1 MGHRA, CDR2 YSYEKL. The CDR3 sequence is 15 residues long. The CDR3 here is CASSKYRETDSPLHF. CDR3 nucleotides: TGCGCCAGCAGCAAATACAGGGAGACGGATTCACCCCTCCACTTT.

This clone was seen more than once but under ten times. The sample has other DNA sequences that encode this CDR3 too. The chain is built from TRBV5-6 and TRBJ2-2; 11 positions match TRBD2. The CDR3 is 16 amino acids. The V segment lost 4 bases and the J segment 1 base; nucleotides outside the gene matches: 3. The germline CDR1 and CDR2 sequences are SGHDT and YYEEEE. CDR3 loop: CASSAGLAGNTGELFF. CDR3 bases: TGTGCCAGCAGCGCCGGACTAGCGGGGAACACCGGGGAGCTGTTTTTT.

The chain employs TRBV18 and TRBJ2-7; weak D call: TRBD2 (5 bases). Looked up from germline, CDR1 is KGHSH and CDR2 is LQKENI. This CDR3 region has 15 residues. Deletions cut 3 bases from V and 5 bases from J, with 17 bases between. The CDR3 sequence is CASSPQPGTRDEQYF. The CDR3 DNA is TGTGCCAGCTCACCCCAACCGGGAACCCGGGACGAGCAGTACTTC.

The chain recombines TRBV7-2 with TRBJ1-1, with D perhaps matching TRBD1 (5 bases). Trimming cost V 2 bases and J 4 bases, with 11 bases left between them. The CDR3 covers 14 residues. The germline V gene encodes CDR1 SGHTA and CDR2 FQGNSA. The DNA of the CDR3 is TGTGCCAGCAGCTTACAACAGGTCGGCACTGAAGCTTTCTTT. It yields the protein CASSLQQVGTEAFF.

The V and J genes are TRBV7-6 and TRBJ1-1, with D possibly being TRBD1 (6 bases). This CDR3 comprises 14 residues. The germline V gene encodes CDR1 SGHVS and CDR2 FNYEAQ. Trimming pared 5 bases from V and 1 base from J, leaving 11 bases between. CDR3 DNA sequence: TGTGCCAGCAGCCCCAGACAGGCGAACACTGAAGCTTTCTTT. It specifies CASSPRQANTEAFF. The entire variable domain, with the rest obtained from reference TRBV7-6 and TRBJ1-1, is as follows: GAGVSQSPRYKVTKRGQDVALRCDPISGHVSLYWYRQALGQGPEFLTYFNYEAQQDKSGLPNDRFSAERPEGSISTLTIQRTEQRDSAMYRCASSPRQANTEAFFGQGTRLTVV.

This chain joins TRBV7-2 and TRBJ2-7; 8 bases map to TRBD2. CDR1 SGHTA and CDR2 FQGNSA come from the germline V gene. This CDR3 spans 17 amino acids. V was clipped by 5 bases and J by 6 bases; unmatched bases: 18. CDR3 protein: CASSQRSAGGRKSEQYF. Here the CDR3 DNA reads TGTGCCAGCAGCCAGAGGAGCGCGGGGGGCAGGAAAAGCGAGCAGTACTTC. Using reference TRBV7-2 and TRBJ2-7 for the parts outside the CDR3, the full variable domain is GAGVSQSPSNKVTEKGKDVELRCDPISGHTALYWYRQSLGQGLEFLIYFQGNSAPDKSGLPSDRFSAERTGGSVSTLTIQRTQQEDSAVYLCASSQRSAGGRKSEQYFGPGTRLTVT.

The chain combines TRBV6-5 with TRBJ2-7; 7 bases are shared with TRBD1. After removal of 6 bases from V and 5 bases from J, the junction contained 7 bases not matched to a gene. Per the germline V gene, CDR1 is MNHEY and CDR2 is SVGAGI. This CDR3 is 13 amino acids long. The CDR3 here is CASRVTGIHEQYF. CDR3 sequence (DNA): TGTGCCAGCAGGGTGACAGGGATCCACGAGCAGTACTTC.

CDR3 protein: CASSRGGDEQYF. The CDR3 DNA reads as TGTGCCAGCAGCAGGGGGGGCGACGAGCAGTACTTC. The V call is TRBV21-1, the J call TRBJ2-7; the listed D gene, TRBD2, was not tested against the DNA. TRBV21-1 is a listed pseudogene. CDR3 length equals 12 residues.

The chain recombines TRBV6-5 with TRBJ2-5, with D possibly being TRBD2 (6 bases). Trimming cost V 4 bases and J 5 bases, with 17 bases left between them. Germline V gene lookup returns CDR1 MNHEY and CDR2 SVGAGI. This CDR3 is 15 amino acids long. Here the CDR3 DNA reads TGTGCCAGCAGTTCTCCCTTCGGGGGTGGGGAGACCCAGTACTTC. Its translation: CASSSPFGGGETQYF.

This chain connects TRBV7-9 to TRBJ1-1; D not certain. CDR3 size: 14 residues. Germline lookup yields CDR1 SEHNR and CDR2 FQNEAQ (reference sequence). The V end was cut by 1 base, the J end by 3 bases, with 9 bases between. The CDR3 nucleotides read TGTGCCAGCAGCTTAGATGTCGGGGACACTGAAGCTTTCTTT. This encodes CASSLDVGDTEAFF. Full variable domain (outside the CDR3, taken from reference TRBV7-9 and TRBJ1-1): DTGVSQNPRHKITKRGQNVTFRCDPISEHNRLYWYRQTLGQGPEFLTYFQNEAQLEKSRLLSDRFSAERPKGSFSTLEIQRTEQGDSAMYLCASSLDVGDTEAFFGQGTRLTVV.

The chain links TRBV3-1 (or the pseudogene TRBV3-2) to TRBJ2-5, with D perhaps matching TRBD1 (5 bases). This CDR3 is 14 amino acids long. The germline gives CDR1 LGHDT, CDR2 YNNKEL (reference sequence). Trimming shortened V by 3 bases and J by 3 bases, and 11 bases separated the two germline ends. CDR3 nucleotides: TGTGCCAGCAGCCAGCGCAGGGTGGAAGAGACCCAGTACTTC. Translated: CASSQRRVEETQYF.

The chain has TRBV6-5 and TRBJ2-5; weak D call: TRBD2 (5 bases). The length of the CDR3 is 14 residues. Deletions cut 6 bases from V and 2 bases from J, with 13 bases between. In germline, CDR1 is MNHEY, CDR2 SVGAGI. The CDR3 sequence is CASRLTGVQETQYF. The CDR3 region has the DNA TGTGCCAGCAGGTTAACCGGGGTACAAGAGACCCAGTACTTC.

Only one count was recorded for this clone. The chain is built from TRBV29-1 and TRBJ1-1, with a tentative D call TRBD1 (6 bases). CDR3 length: 14 residues. In germline, CDR1 is SQVTM, CDR2 ANQGSEA. The CDR3: CAAVPQGRNTEAFF. The CDR3 DNA reads as TGCGCGGCGGTTCCACAGGGAAGGAACACTGAAGCTTTCTTT.

The chain recombines TRBV27 with TRBJ2-5; D is unresolved. The germline V gene has CDR1 MNHEY and CDR2 SMNVEV (reference sequence). Trimming removed 5 bases from V and 4 bases from J, with 8 bases in between. This CDR3 is 12 amino acids long. The CDR3 loop is CASSRLGETQYF. The CDR3 DNA follows: TGTGCCAGCAGTCGCCTCGGAGAGACCCAGTACTTC.

The chain couples TRBV7-8 to TRBJ1-4; TRBD1 might be the D (5 bases). The germline CDR1 and CDR2 sequences are SGHVS and FQNEAQ. Trimming left V 5 bases short and J 2 bases short, with 15 bases between. This CDR3 comprises 16 residues. CDR3 in amino acids: CASSQFSRGTNEKLFF. The CDR3 DNA follows: TGTGCCAGCAGCCAATTTTCTCGGGGGACTAATGAAAAACTGTTTTTT.

The chain has TRBV6-5 and TRBJ2-5, with D perhaps matching TRBD2 (5 bases). The V gene lost 4 bases and the J gene lost 2 bases, with 14 bases spanning the gap. The CDR3 runs to 15 residues. From germline, CDR1 is MNHEY and CDR2 SVGAGI. The CDR3 loop is CASSSGRTPQETQYF. The CDR3 nucleotides read TGTGCCAGCAGTTCAGGACGGACTCCACAAGAGACCCAGTACTTC.

This clone appeared a few times. The J gene is TRBJ2-6, the V gene TRBV7-2, with TRBD2 as a possible D gene (5 bases). The CDR3 spans 15 residues. The V end was cut by 5 bases, the J end by 0 bases, with 8 bases between. Germline CDR1 and CDR2: SGHTA and FQGNSA. In DNA form, the CDR3 reads TGTGCCAGCAGCCTGGAGGTCTCTGGGGCCAACGTCCTGACTTTC. It codes for CASSLEVSGANVLTF.